This paragraph reports one TCR beta chain. There is no known antigen for this receptor. Per-nucleotide qualities are absent, and no much larger clonotype sits a single base away. The label giving this sample's time point can be read as: sample from adult after SARS-CoV-2 infection, after symptom onset. Two convalescent COVID-19 patients, sampled after symptom onset from adults with prior SARS-CoV-2 infection, were also TCR-sequenced for comparison. V is shortened by 2 bases, J by 3 bases, and the region joining them spans 13 bases. The CDR3, cysteine through phenylalanine, is 15 amino acids long. The sequence is cut down to CDR3 DNA, 45 bases in frame from base 1. The germline V gene (reference sequence) specifies LNHNV as CDR1 and YYDKDF as CDR2. The CDR3 regions of human TCRbeta chains were analyzed by immunosequencing. As for the original processing: Repertoire TCRs were matched against a reference library of SARS-CoV-2-specific TCRs generated with the MIRA antigen-specificity platform. Breadth meant the fraction of unique TCRs that were SARS-CoV-2-associated, whereas depth meant the fraction of total T cells that were SARS-CoV-2-associated. Using the MIRA data, each spike-specific TCR was assigned both to the spike region to which the TCR was reactive and to a CD4 or CD8 class. Log10-transformed breadth and depth values were compared by one-way ANOVA with Sidak's multiple comparisons tests. Sourced from immuneACCESS, this table was stored by TCRdb with only in-frame sequences that have V and J called. A share of the clones is absent; for the studies checked, an unresolved V gene accounts for under half, and the remainder has no known explanation. That table supplies the V and J calls and clone size; D and trimming were determined from the DNA. For this sample there are some 150,000 clones; approximately 91% appear just once. Jointly, the top ten make up 5.5% to 8.5% of the sample.

The source of the sample is a study of T cell responses to AZD1222 COVID-19 vaccine (dated by TCRdb to the early 2020s). For the wider study: A total of about 250 trial participants underwent TCR sequencing, of whom around 210 had received two doses of AZD1222 and approximately 26 had received two doses of the MenACWY control vaccine. Trial participants were enrolled by age into 18-55, 56-69 and 70-plus year subgroups, with approximately 150, 28 and 58 TCR-sequenced participants respectively.

Beyond this particular receptor, the publication reports: After two AZD1222 doses, both the breadth and the depth of spike-specific TCRs were significantly higher than at day 0 and than in MenACWY recipients. Only five or six AZD1222 recipients were SARS-CoV-2 seropositive at baseline, limiting conclusions about previously exposed vaccinees. Reportedly, close to half of the unique spike-specific TCRs recognized epitopes lying outside the regions that are mutated in the B.1.351 and B.1.1.7 variants. Because no samples from the day 14 peak response were available, repertoires could be characterized only after the peak T cell response. In the small 56-69-year group, the increase in depth fell short of significance, most likely because of low power. Vaccine-associated CD4 TCRs spanned the whole spike protein, with dominant responses in regions 160-218 and 743-854. Participants were mostly white British, with more females than males. The authors suggested clonal diversity may have been underestimated.

This specimen consisted of peripheral blood, obtained after recovery from COVID-19. The clonotype originates from an adult who had recovered from COVID-19. In this chain, TRBV15 is recombined with TRBJ2-5; the D gene is perhaps TRBD1, from 5 matching bases. The base sequence is TGTGCCACCAGCAGAAGGCGGACACCCGAAGAGACCCAGTACTTC. This encodes CATSRRRTPEETQYF.